This TCR beta chain was recovered during a study of blood T cell repertoires in COVID-19. Germline CDR1 and CDR2: SEHNR and FQNEAQ (reference sequence). The germline V and J ends were trimmed by 11 bases and 1 base, with 9 bases remaining between them. The CDR3 sequence is 12 residues long. TCRdb keeps only in-frame clones here, not all; method: immunoSEQ multiplex PCR. Here the sample spans some 83,000 clones, approximately 90% being singletons. The sequence derives from a woman older than 75 with active or convalescent COVID-19. Material: peripheral blood. The genes are TRBV7-9 and TRBJ1-3, with D possibly being TRBD1 (6 bases). The CDR3 loop is CAVDRSGNTIYF. The CDR3 DNA sequence: TGTGCCGTAGACAGGTCTGGAAACACCATATATTTT.